This passage covers 2 T cell receptor beta chains from one sample sequenced in a study of persistence of HIV-infected CD4 T cells. The libraries were made with immunoSEQ version 4 in survey mode. The protocol was immunoSEQ multiplex PCR, while the TCRdb copy is restricted to in-frame clones and leaves out a portion. The profile shows about 33,000 clones, around 76% of them singletons. These TCRs' antigens remain unknown. The stimulus was lysate of CMV-infected fibroblasts, around 10 ug/mL. Memory cells lacking CD40L and CD69 with high CD45RO were sorted. This sample comprised CD4+ T cells sorted from PBMCs after 18-hour stimulation, obtained from a patient who received antiretroviral therapy. These receptors came from an adult woman with HIV who was CMV-seropositive.

The chain links TRBV6-6 to TRBJ1-2; 7 nucleotides match TRBD1. Per germline, CDR1 MNHNY and CDR2 SVGAGI (reference sequence). The length of the CDR3 is 13 residues. With V trimmed by 4 bases and J by 2 bases, 1 base remained unmatched. The CDR3 DNA reads as TGTGCCAGCAGTTTCAGGGGGAACTATGGCTACACCTTC. It encodes CASSFRGNYGYTF.

Only one count was recorded for this clone. The chain combines TRBV9 with TRBJ2-1; tentative D call: TRBD1 (6 bases). The CDR3 has 17 residues. Trimming stripped 4 bases from V and 3 bases from J, with 20 bases between. Germline CDR1 SGDLS, CDR2 YYNGEE. Here the CDR3 DNA reads TGTGCCAGCAGCCCCCGATCATATACAGGGTTCTACAATGAGCAGTTCTTC. Its translation is CASSPRSYTGFYNEQFF.